This passage covers 17 T cell receptor beta chains from one sample sequenced in a study of neurological immune-mediated disorders. TCRdb reprocessed the 5' RACE reads with MiXCR, giving one entry per CDR3 protein. Found here are roughly 67,000 distinct CDR3 sequences, roughly 3.7% of them singletons; the top ten hold just over 2.5%. The sequenced sample was PBMCs. The receptor set was obtained from a man aged 45-65 years with multiple sclerosis.

This clonotype was found many times. V is TRBV4-3 and J is TRBJ2-6, with 10 bases aligning to TRBD1. The junction had 3 bases not matched to a gene; V was cut back by 1 base and J by 3 bases. The CDR3 covers 17 residues. The germline CDR1 and CDR2 sequences are LGHNA and YSLEER. The CDR3 nucleotides read TGCGCCAGCAGCCAAGGGACAGGGGGAAGTGGGGCCAACGTCCTGACTTTC. Its protein product is CASSQGTGGSGANVLTF.

The sample holds a few counts of this clonotype. A read error may explain this, as a much larger clone is one base away. This chain links TRBV5-1 with TRBJ1-1; 11 nucleotides line up with TRBD1. CDR1 and CDR2 from the germline V gene are SGHRS and YFSETQ. The junction had 2 bases not matched to a gene; V was cut back by 0 bases and J by 4 bases. This CDR3 spans 15 amino acids. In DNA, the CDR3 is TGCGCCAGCAGCTTGGAGGGACAGGGGGGCACTGAAGCTTTCTTT. Translation gives CASSLEGQGGTEAFF.

There are many counts of this clonotype. This chain joins TRBV7-9 and TRBJ2-5, with D unclear. The CDR3 covers 15 residues. Germline V CDR1 and CDR2: SEHNR, FQNEAQ (reference sequence). V was cut by 3 bases and J by 2 bases, with 13 bases left in between. The CDR3, as DNA: TGTGCCAGCAGCTTCCCCGCTCCCCGTCAAGAGACCCAGTACTTC. It encodes CASSFPAPRQETQYF.

This clonotype came up many times. This chain connects TRBV7-6 to TRBJ1-2, with TRBD1 identical over 8 bases. Germline CDR1 and CDR2: SGHVS and FNYEAQ. The CDR3 length is 15 residues. J lost 7 bases, V lost 5 bases, and 12 bases had no gene match. This CDR3 reads CASSLEGQGFGGYTF. The CDR3 DNA sequence: TGTGCCAGCAGCCTTGAAGGACAGGGATTCGGTGGCTACACCTTC.

This clonotype was seen ten or more times. This sequence joins TRBV9 and TRBJ2-5; 8 bases are shared with TRBD1. The CDR3 runs 14 residues. Germline V gives CDR1 SGDLS, CDR2 YYNGEE. V trimming: 2 bases; J trimming: 1 base; junction bases outside the gene matches: 1. CDR3 sequence reads: CASSVGTGQETQYF. For the CDR3, the DNA is TGTGCCAGCAGCGTGGGGACAGGCCAAGAGACCCAGTACTTC.

This clonotype was seen ten or more times. The chain recombines TRBV28 with TRBJ2-7; D might be TRBD2 (5 bases). The germline V gene encodes CDR1 MDHEN and CDR2 SYDVKM. The CDR3 length is 15 residues. V gave up 5 bases and J gave up 0 bases, with 14 bases separating them. The CDR3 reads CASSPTGVSSYEQYV. The CDR3, as DNA: TGTGCCAGCAGTCCCACCGGGGTCAGCTCCTACGAGCAGTACGTC.

This clonotype appeared a few times. The chain carries TRBV20-1 and TRBJ2-5, with D uncertain. CDR1 is DFQATT and CDR2 is SNEGSKA in the germline V gene (reference sequence). V shed 4 bases and J shed 2 bases, with 11 bases lying between them. The CDR3 is 13 residues long. In nucleotides, the CDR3 is TGCAGTGCTACTGAACAGATACAAGAGACCCAGTACTTC. Protein sequence: CSATEQIQETQYF.

This clonotype has a count of ten or more. The chain has TRBV5-1 and TRBJ2-2; D unclear. Trimming shortened V by 1 base and J by 1 base, and 5 bases separated the two germline ends. Germline CDR1 and CDR2: SGHRS and YFSETQ. CDR3 size: 14 residues. The CDR3 region is CASSLSRNTGELFF. The CDR3 DNA sequence: TGCGCCAGCAGCTTGTCGCGGAACACCGGGGAGCTGTTTTTT. The full variable domain, its missing parts supplied by reference TRBV5-1 and TRBJ2-2, is KAGVTQTPRYLIKTRGQQVTLSCSPISGHRSVSWYQQTPGQGLQFLFEYFSETQRNKGNFPGRFSGRQFSNSRSEMNVSTLELGDSALYLCASSLSRNTGELFFGEGSRLTVL.

This clonotype was counted ten times or more. The rearrangement joins TRBV20-1 to TRBJ1-2; 9 bases align to TRBD1. CDR1 and CDR2 from the germline V gene are DFQATT and SNEGSKA (reference sequence). This CDR3 region has 13 residues. V shed 6 bases and J 7 bases; nucleotides not matched to a gene: 9. CDR3 residues: CSAMAGQGSGYTF. As DNA, the CDR3 is TGCAGTGCCATGGCGGGACAGGGAAGTGGCTACACCTTC.

As to this clonotype: A much larger clone sits a single nucleotide away, making a read error possible. The conserved phenylalanine or tryptophan normally closing the CDR3 is absent here, so this likely arose from a read error. This chain connects TRBV29-1 to TRBJ1-2, with 7 bases matching TRBD1. Unmatched junction bases numbered 8, after V lost 6 bases and J lost 4 bases. CDR3 length: 13 amino acids. Germline lookup yields CDR1 SQVTM and CDR2 ANQGSEA. The CDR3 loop is CSVDTGAGYGYTI. The CDR3 DNA sequence: TGCAGCGTAGACACAGGGGCCGGCTATGGCTACACCATC.

This clonotype was seen many times. This chain uses TRBV12-3 or TRBV12-4 with TRBJ1-6; weak D call: TRBD1 (5 bases). The ends were cut back, 5 bases at V and 7 bases at J, with 9 bases in the middle. There are 13 residues in the CDR3. DNA of the CDR3: TGTGCCAGCAGTCGGGACGTAAATTCACCCCTCCACTTT. The encoded protein is CASSRDVNSPLHF.

Only a few counts were recorded for this clonotype. The V call is TRBV3-1, the J call TRBJ2-3; 9 bases agree with TRBD2. The J segment lost 4 bases and the V segment lost 3 bases, leaving 8 bases of the junction unmatched. Germline V gene sequence: CDR1 LGHDT, CDR2 YNNKEL (reference sequence). This CDR3 region has 16 residues. The DNA for the CDR3 is TGTGCCAGCAGCCATAATAGCGGGGGAAGCCCAGATACGCAGTATTTT. Amino acids: CASSHNSGGSPDTQYF.

This clonotype was detected ten times or more. V gene TRBV20-1 combines with J gene TRBJ2-7; TRBD2 matches 7 bases. This CDR3 is 13 amino acids long. With V trimmed by 3 bases and J by 2 bases, 4 bases remained unmatched. Germline loops: CDR1 DFQATT, CDR2 SNEGSKA (reference sequence). In DNA, the CDR3 is TGCAGTGCTAGGCGGGCGGGGGCCTACGAGCAGTACTTC. Protein: CSARRAGAYEQYF.

This clonotype was observed at least ten times. CDR3: CASSYSAGGTDTQYF. In DNA, the CDR3 is TGTGCCAGCAGTTACTCGGCCGGGGGCACAGATACGCAGTATTTT. The V call is TRBV6-5, the J call TRBJ2-3; the D gene is possibly TRBD2 (5 bases). This CDR3 has 15 amino acids. The V end lost 0 bases, the J end lost 1 base, and 8 bases lay between the germline ends. Germline loops: CDR1 MNHEY, CDR2 SVGAGI.

Comment on this clonotype: A much bigger clone sits one base away, suggesting this may be a read error. V is TRBV20-1 and J is TRBJ2-3; D remains ambiguous. Per the germline V gene, CDR1 is DFQATT and CDR2 is SNEGSKA (reference sequence). The CDR3 contains 12 residues. Trimming pared 6 bases from V and 4 bases from J, leaving 11 bases between. CDR3 loop: CSALGSSDTQYF. CDR3 coding DNA: TGCAGTGCCCTGGGAAGCTCAGATACGCAGTATTTT.

At least ten counts were recorded for this clonotype. This sequence joins TRBV10-3 and TRBJ2-7, with a possible D match to TRBD2 (6 bases). Germline V gene data show CDR1 as ENHRY and CDR2 as SYGVKD. V was trimmed by 0 bases and J by 3 bases, leaving 9 bases between them. The CDR3 has 14 amino acids. This CDR3 is CAISESEGNYEQYF. The CDR3 DNA sequence: TGTGCCATCAGTGAGTCGGAGGGGAACTACGAGCAGTACTTC.

This clonotype was detected many times. The V call is TRBV5-1, the J call TRBJ2-5, with TRBD1 matching over 8 bases. Germline trimming cut 1 base from V and 5 bases from J; bases unmatched to any gene: 4. The germline CDR1 and CDR2 sequences are SGHRS and YFSETQ. The CDR3 length is 14 residues. The CDR3 loop reads CASSLTPGGETQYF. CDR3 in DNA: TGCGCCAGCAGCTTGACCCCAGGGGGCGAGACCCAGTACTTC.